Following are 25 T cell receptor beta chains from one sample sequenced in a study of T cells in Graves' hyperthyroidism and ophthalmopathy. Authors of the study amplified TCR beta CDR3 regions from RNA transcripts. When the TCR CDR3 underwent first-round RT-PCR, the HTBI primer set was used. TCRdb ran MiXCR on the multiplex PCR reads and lists one entry per CDR3 protein. The data contain approximately 710,000 distinct CDR3 sequences, roughly 17% of them singletons. Material for sequencing was blood. The receptor set was obtained from a man aged 50-59 years with Graves' hyperthyroidism.

This clonotype came up a few times. The CDR3 DNA reads as TGTGCCAGCAGCTTCCTCAGGGTAAATGAGCAGTTCTTC. Amino acids: CASSFLRVNEQFF. The chain combines TRBV12-3 or TRBV12-4 with TRBJ2-1, with D perhaps TRBD1 (5 bases). With 6 bases removed from V and 7 bases from J, the gap between germline ends came to 13 bases. The CDR3 has 13 amino acids.

This clonotype has at least ten counts. The gene calls are TRBV6-1 and TRBJ2-7; 14 nucleotides match TRBD2. CDR1 and CDR2 (germline): MNHNS, SASEGT. Trimming at V came to 7 bases and at J to 3 bases, leaving 5 bases not matched to a gene. The CDR3 is 15 residues long. CDR3 sequence: CASTVGLAGGYEQYF. The CDR3 DNA is TGTGCCAGCACCGTAGGACTAGCGGGAGGCTACGAGCAGTACTTC.

In this sample, this clonotype turned up many times. The V call is TRBV5-5, the J call TRBJ2-1; 8 bases align to TRBD1. The CDR3 consists of 17 residues. Germline V CDR1 and CDR2: SGHKS, YYEKEE (reference sequence). V shed 0 bases, J shed 3 bases, and the junction held 8 bases outside the gene matches. The CDR3 DNA is TGTGCCAGCAGCTTGGTACGAGGACAGGGCTACTACAATGAGCAGTTCTTC. Translating gives CASSLVRGQGYYNEQFF.

In its sample, this clonotype was seen many times. DNA for the CDR3: TGTGCCAGCAGTCGGACAGGGGATGGTCAGCCCCAGCATTTT. This translates into CASSRTGDGQPQHF. The chain employs TRBV6-2 or TRBV6-3 and TRBJ1-5; 9 bases match TRBD1. CDR3 length equals 14 residues. The V gene's germline CDR1 is MNHEY and CDR2 SVGEGT. J gave up 6 bases and V 5 bases, and 5 bases lay outside the gene matches.

This clonotype was seen many times. This chain links TRBV27 with TRBJ1-6, with 9 bases matching TRBD1. The CDR3 extends over 14 amino acids. Germline loops: CDR1 MNHEY, CDR2 SMNVEV (reference sequence). V gave up 6 bases and J gave up 6 bases; unmatched junction bases: 3. The CDR3 region has the DNA TGTGCCAGCAGCCTACAGGGGGCTAATTCACCCCTCCACTTT. Translation: CASSLQGANSPLHF.

This clonotype appeared many times. CDR3 loop: CASSSFDSWNTEAFF. The CDR3 DNA reads as TGTGCCAGCAGCTCGTTTGACAGCTGGAACACTGAAGCTTTCTTT. The chain joins TRBV11-2 to TRBJ1-1; possible D gene TRBD1, 5 bases. Germline V gene lookup returns CDR1 SGHAT and CDR2 FQNNGV. The CDR3 sequence is 15 residues long. V dropped 4 bases and J dropped 1 base, with 13 bases sitting between them. The full variable domain, in which reference TRBV11-2 and TRBJ1-1 provide the parts outside the CDR3, is EAGVAQSPRYKIIEKRQSVAFWCNPISGHATLYWYQQILGQGPKLLIQFQNNGVVDDSQLPKDRFSAERLKGVDSTLKIQPAKLEDSAVYLCASSSFDSWNTEAFFGQGTRLTVV.

The gene calls are TRBV5-1 and TRBJ2-1, with D possibly matching TRBD2 (6 bases). Looked up from germline, CDR1 is SGHRS and CDR2 is YFSETQ. The CDR3 covers 15 residues. Trimming shortened V by 1 base and J by 5 bases, and 13 bases separated the two germline ends. Written as DNA, the CDR3 is TGCGCCAGCAGCTTGAGAGTAGCGGCGAACAATGAGCAGTTCTTC. Amino acid sequence: CASSLRVAANNEQFF.

This clonotype came up a few times. The chain combines TRBV15 with TRBJ1-5, with TRBD1 as a possible D gene (6 bases). Per germline, CDR1 LNHNV and CDR2 YYDKDF (reference sequence). The CDR3 is made up of 17 amino acids. V was clipped by 4 bases and J by 1 base, with 17 bases between them. CDR3 amino acids: CATSKMEGDGSNQPQHF. The CDR3 DNA sequence: TGTGCCACCAGCAAAATGGAGGGGGATGGGAGCAATCAGCCCCAGCATTTT.

The sample holds one count of this clonotype. The rearrangement links TRBV27 to TRBJ1-4; D is unresolved. The germline CDR1 and CDR2 sequences are MNHEY and SMNVEV (reference sequence). The CDR3 has 15 amino acids. V was cut by 2 bases and J by 5 bases, with 12 bases left in between. CDR3 sequence: CASSLKGVWNEKLFF. The CDR3, as DNA: TGTGCCAGCAGTTTAAAAGGAGTGTGGAATGAAAAACTGTTTTTT.

There are a few counts of this clonotype. The CDR3 loop is CASRPAGVDTGELFF. The CDR3 coding sequence is TGTGCCAGCAGGCCAGCGGGAGTTGATACCGGGGAGCTGTTTTTT. This rearrangement joins TRBV28 to TRBJ2-2; the match to TRBD2 covers 8 bases. CDR1 MDHEN and CDR2 SYDVKM come from the germline V gene. V was pared by 6 bases and J by 5 bases, with 8 bases of the junction left unmatched. This CDR3 has 15 residues.

This clonotype occurred many times. The V and J genes are TRBV11-2 and TRBJ2-1; D is unclear. The CDR3 consists of 13 residues. From germline, CDR1 is SGHAT and CDR2 FQNNGV. Trimming stripped 6 bases from V and 9 bases from J, with 15 bases between. The CDR3 spells CASRSWGSTEQFF. The CDR3 bases are TGTGCCAGCAGATCTTGGGGTAGCACTGAGCAGTTCTTC.

Ten or more counts support this clonotype. V usage is TRBV20-1 and J usage is TRBJ2-7; D ambiguous. The CDR3 contains 14 residues. Germline values: CDR1 DFQATT, CDR2 SNEGSKA (reference sequence). The CDR3 DNA sequence: TGCACACAACCTAACACCGAGAGCTCCTACGAGCAGTACTTC. Its protein is CTQPNTESSYEQYF.

This clonotype was found many times. The chain recombines TRBV28 with TRBJ2-1, with TRBD1 identical over 8 bases. The CDR3 is 16 residues long. Per the germline V gene, CDR1 is MDHEN and CDR2 is SYDVKM. The J segment lost 3 bases and the V segment lost 6 bases, leaving 10 bases of the junction unmatched. In DNA form, the CDR3 reads TGTGCCAGCAGCCTTGACAGGGGTAGTGACTACAATGAGCAGTTCTTC. This sequence encodes CASSLDRGSDYNEQFF. The variable domain in full, with the rest retrieved from reference TRBV28 and TRBJ2-1, is DVKVTQSSRYLVKRTGEKVFLECVQDMDHENMFWYRQDPGLGLRLIYFSYDVKMKEKGDIPEGYSVSREKKERFSLILESASTNQTSMYLCASSLDRGSDYNEQFFGPGTRLTVL.

This clonotype was observed at least ten times. This sequence joins TRBV12-3 or TRBV12-4 and TRBJ2-2, with D possibly matching TRBD1 (5 bases). V was clipped by 3 bases and J by 7 bases, with 15 bases between them. CDR3 size: 15 residues. In DNA, the CDR3 is TGTGCCAGCAGTTTTCAGGGATGGCAACACGGGGAGCTGTTTTTT. Its translation is CASSFQGWQHGELFF.

This clonotype was observed a single time. The V and J genes are TRBV5-1 and TRBJ2-2; 10 nucleotides line up with TRBD2. V was pared by 3 bases and J by 5 bases, with 7 bases of the junction left unmatched. Per the germline V gene, CDR1 is SGHRS and CDR2 is YFSETQ. This CDR3 has 16 residues. The CDR3 DNA reads TGCGCCAGCAGCTCCTCTAGCGGGAGTTATACCGGGGAGCTGTTTTTT. This sequence encodes CASSSSSGSYTGELFF.

The gene calls are TRBV30 and TRBJ2-4; D is unresolved. This CDR3 spans 12 amino acids. CDR1 and CDR2 (germline): GTSNPN, SVGIG (reference sequence). V lost 0 bases to trimming and J lost 12 bases, with 12 bases between them. CDR3 in amino acids: CAWSVLDDGQYF. The CDR3, as DNA: TGTGCCTGGAGTGTATTGGATGACGGTCAGTACTTC.

This clonotype appeared many times. The chain is built from TRBV5-1 and TRBJ2-7, with TRBD1 matching over 10 bases. The CDR3 length is 15 residues. V shed 2 bases, J shed 4 bases, and the junction held 6 bases outside the gene matches. The germline CDR1 and CDR2 sequences are SGHRS and YFSETQ. The CDR3 protein is CASSFEGQGRYEQYF. The CDR3 nucleotides are TGCGCCAGCAGCTTCGAGGGACAGGGGAGGTACGAGCAGTACTTC.

This clonotype came up a few times. This rearrangement joins TRBV24-1 to TRBJ2-1; 7 bases match TRBD2. The germline V gene has CDR1 KGHDR and CDR2 SFDVKD. The CDR3 spans 17 residues. V shed 3 bases, J shed 5 bases, and the junction held 12 bases outside the gene matches. The CDR3 spells CATSDTFGGTTDNEQFF. CDR3 coding DNA: TGTGCCACCAGTGATACCTTCGGTGGGACTACTGACAATGAGCAGTTCTTC.

The chain couples TRBV6-1 to TRBJ1-2, with a tentative D call TRBD1 (5 bases). Germline-derived CDR1 and CDR2 are MNHNS and SASEGT. This CDR3 comprises 14 residues. Trimming stripped 1 base from V and 6 bases from J, with 12 bases between. The CDR3: CASSEVSGRNGYTF. The CDR3 region has the DNA TGTGCCAGCAGTGAAGTCTCAGGGAGAAATGGCTACACCTTC.

A note on this clonotype: This may be a read error: a much more frequent sequence differs by one nucleotide. This chain joins TRBV2 and TRBJ1-2, with TRBD1 as a possible D gene (6 bases). The CDR3 covers 12 residues. The germline gives CDR1 SNHLY, CDR2 FYNNEI. Trimming removed 8 bases at V and 8 bases at J, with 15 bases between. CDR3 region: CASVPGARGYTF. DNA of the CDR3: TGTGCCAGCGTCCCGGGGGCGCGGGGCTACACCTTC.

This clonotype occurred many times. V usage is TRBV28 and J usage is TRBJ2-2; D is unclear. CDR3 length: 13 amino acids. Germline loops: CDR1 MDHEN, CDR2 SYDVKM. The germline V and J ends were trimmed by 7 bases and 1 base, with 7 bases remaining between them. CDR3 nucleotide sequence: TGTGCCAGCACCCCAGAGAACACCGGGGAGCTGTTTTTT. Residues: CASTPENTGELFF.

This chain links TRBV20-1 with TRBJ2-1; tentatively, D is TRBD1 (6 bases). The CDR3 length is 14 residues. Trimming removed 3 bases at V and 5 bases at J, with 14 bases between. Germline-derived CDR1 and CDR2 are DFQATT and SNEGSKA (reference sequence). The chain's CDR3 is CSASPPGQHNEQFF. CDR3 nucleotides: TGCAGTGCTAGTCCCCCAGGACAGCACAATGAGCAGTTCTTC.

There are a few counts of this clonotype. J is TRBJ1-1 and V is TRBV19, with 7 positions matching TRBD1. The CDR3 covers 15 residues. Germline V gives CDR1 LNHDA, CDR2 SQIVND (reference sequence). V was pared by 6 bases and J by 1 base, with 8 bases of the junction left unmatched. CDR3 nucleotides: TGTGCCAGTAGGGTTGCCGGGACAGAGAACACTGAAGCTTTCTTT. Protein product: CASRVAGTENTEAFF.

The J gene is TRBJ2-5, the V gene TRBV4-1, with 7 bases lining up with TRBD2. The CDR3 runs to 16 residues. CDR1 MGHRA and CDR2 YSYEKL come from the germline V gene. Trimming removed 0 bases from V and 0 bases from J; junction bases left unmatched: 4. The CDR3 sequence: CASSQDGAGDQETQYF. The DNA for the CDR3 is TGCGCCAGCAGCCAAGATGGGGCGGGAGACCAAGAGACCCAGTACTTC.

Regarding this clonotype: A much larger clone differs from this one at a single base, so this may be a read error. CDR3 in amino acids: CASSLDDTSSYEQYF. CDR3 sequence (DNA): TGCGCCAGCAGCTTGGATGACACGAGCTCCTACGAGCAGTACTTC. The chain recombines TRBV5-1 with TRBJ2-7; D not certain. Germline loops: CDR1 SGHRS, CDR2 YFSETQ. This CDR3 is 15 amino acids long. Trimming took off 0 bases at V and 0 bases at J, with 10 bases between the two ends.